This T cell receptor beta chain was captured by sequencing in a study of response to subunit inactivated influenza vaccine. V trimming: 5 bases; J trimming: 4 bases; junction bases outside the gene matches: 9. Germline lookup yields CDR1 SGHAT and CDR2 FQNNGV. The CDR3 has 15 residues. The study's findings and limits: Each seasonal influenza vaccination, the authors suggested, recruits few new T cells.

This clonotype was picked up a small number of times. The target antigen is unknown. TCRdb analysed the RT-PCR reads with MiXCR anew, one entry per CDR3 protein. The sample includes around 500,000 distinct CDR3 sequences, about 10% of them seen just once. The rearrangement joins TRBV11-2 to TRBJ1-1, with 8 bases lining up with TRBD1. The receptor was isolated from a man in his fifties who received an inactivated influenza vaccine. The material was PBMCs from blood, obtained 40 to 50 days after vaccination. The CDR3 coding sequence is TGTGCCAGCAGCCGATGGACAGGGTCGGGCACTGAAGCTTTCTTT. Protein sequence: CASSRWTGSGTEAFF.